A single sample is the source of the 21 T cell receptor beta chains below, sequenced in a study of T cells in Graves' hyperthyroidism and ophthalmopathy. Regions amplified from RNA transcripts were the TCR beta CDR3 regions. An initial round of RT-PCR targeting the TCR CDR3 relied on the HTBI primer set. TCRdb re-called the multiplex PCR reads with MiXCR, one entry per CDR3 protein. In the table there are a few hundred thousand distinct CDR3 sequences, around 42% of which are singletons. The specimen sequenced was peripheral blood or thyroid tissue (not recorded which). The receptors stem from a young woman with Graves' hyperthyroidism.

The chain uses TRBV5-1 and TRBJ2-7; 12 nucleotides line up with TRBD2. Germline loops: CDR1 SGHRS, CDR2 YFSETQ. J was trimmed by 2 bases and V by 4 bases; bases with no gene match: 7. This CDR3 region has 16 residues. The chain's CDR3 is CASSIGLAGGTYEQYF. The DNA of the CDR3 is TGCGCCAGCAGCATCGGGCTAGCGGGAGGGACCTACGAGCAGTACTTC.

The table lists this clonotype with many counts. The rearrangement joins TRBV4-1 to TRBJ1-1; TRBD1 is a possible D gene (5 bases). Germline values: CDR1 MGHRA, CDR2 YSYEKL. V shed 3 bases and J shed 3 bases, with 11 bases lying between them. The CDR3 has 14 residues. CDR3 residues: CASSQHRLDTEAFF. The CDR3 DNA is TGCGCCAGCAGCCAGCACAGGCTCGACACTGAAGCTTTCTTT.

This chain uses TRBV2 with TRBJ2-5; D unclear. CDR3 length: 15 residues. Germline V gene lookup returns CDR1 SNHLY and CDR2 FYNNEI. The germline V and J ends were trimmed by 2 bases and 5 bases, with 15 bases remaining between them. This CDR3 is CASSERTLGRETQYF. The CDR3 region has the DNA TGTGCCAGCAGTGAACGGACCCTAGGGCGGGAGACCCAGTACTTC.

This clonotype came up many times. This sequence joins TRBV5-1 and TRBJ2-5, with a possible D match to TRBD2 (5 bases). Germline CDR1 reads SGHRS; CDR2 reads YFSETQ. The CDR3 contains 14 residues. Deletions cut 4 bases from V and 1 base from J, with 11 bases between. CDR3 sequence (DNA): TGCGCCAGCAGCCGGGCGGACTCCCAAGAGACCCAGTACTTC. The encoded protein is CASSRADSQETQYF.

This clonotype was seen ten or more times. This chain connects TRBV27 to TRBJ2-5; D not certain. Germline V gene sequence: CDR1 MNHEY, CDR2 SMNVEV (reference sequence). V gave up 0 bases and J gave up 9 bases, with 14 bases separating them. The CDR3 runs to 14 residues. The CDR3 sequence: CASSLSGPGHPQYF. The CDR3 bases are TGTGCCAGCAGTTTATCGGGCCCTGGTCACCCCCAGTACTTC.

The chain couples TRBV15 to TRBJ2-7; the D gene is possibly TRBD1 (6 bases). The germline gives CDR1 LNHNV, CDR2 YYDKDF (reference sequence). The CDR3 sequence is 15 residues long. The ends were cut back, 1 base at V and 2 bases at J, with 12 bases in the middle. CDR3 nucleotide sequence: TGTGCCACCAGCAGAGGGGCAGGGGACCCCTACGAGCAGTACTTC. This codes for CATSRGAGDPYEQYF. Looking up the rest from reference TRBV15 and TRBJ2-7 gives the full variable domain: DAMVIQNPRYQVTQFGKPVTLSCSQTLNHNVMYWYQQKSSQAPKLLFHYYDKDFNNEADTPDNFQSRRPNTSFCFLDIRSPGLGDTAMYLCATSRGAGDPYEQYFGPGTRLTVT.

The chain is built from TRBV7-9 and TRBJ1-2; D may be TRBD1 (6 bases). The CDR3 extends over 14 amino acids. Trimming took off 5 bases at V and 0 bases at J, with 10 bases between the two ends. CDR1 and CDR2 (germline): SEHNR, FQNEAQ (reference sequence). CDR3 coding DNA: TGTGCCAGCAGCCAATGGACAGCTAACTATGGCTACACCTTC. Its protein is CASSQWTANYGYTF.

This clonotype was observed a few times. J is TRBJ2-2 and V is TRBV24-1; 7 bases are shared with TRBD1. The germline CDR1 and CDR2 sequences are KGHDR and SFDVKD. J was trimmed by 7 bases and V by 3 bases; bases with no gene match: 10. The CDR3 consists of 16 residues. In nucleotides, the CDR3 is TGTGCCACCAGTGATCCCGGGACAGAGCTTTTCGGGGAGCTGTTTTTT. Its translation is CATSDPGTELFGELFF.

In this sample, this clonotype turned up many times. The rearrangement joins TRBV7-9 to TRBJ1-2, with D unresolved. The germline CDR1 and CDR2 sequences are SEHNR and FQNEAQ (reference sequence). Trimming removed 0 bases at V and 4 bases at J, with 9 bases between. The CDR3 is 14 residues long. This chain's CDR3 is CASSLAGRIYGYTF. The CDR3 nucleotides read TGTGCCAGCAGCTTAGCTGGGCGGATCTATGGCTACACCTTC.

The table lists this clonotype with many counts. J is TRBJ2-5 and V is TRBV5-6; D unclear. The ends were cut back, 0 bases at V and 3 bases at J, with 9 bases in the middle. The CDR3 consists of 14 residues. CDR1 is SGHDT and CDR2 is YYEEEE in the germline V gene. CDR3 sequence (DNA): TGTGCCAGCAGCTTGGACAACACCGAAGAGACCCAGTACTTC. This codes for CASSLDNTEETQYF.

This sequence joins TRBV24-1 and TRBJ1-2, with 10 bases fitting TRBD1. The CDR3 sequence is 16 residues long. CDR1 KGHDR and CDR2 SFDVKD come from the germline V gene. After removal of 3 bases from V and 5 bases from J, the junction contained 8 bases not matched to a gene. The CDR3 protein is CATSDADRGRPYGYTF. The CDR3 nucleotides read TGTGCCACCAGTGATGCGGACAGGGGGAGGCCTTATGGCTACACCTTC.

This clonotype was observed many times. The chain links TRBV2 to TRBJ1-1; D not certain. The ends were cut back, 4 bases at V and 7 bases at J, with 19 bases in the middle. Germline-derived CDR1 and CDR2 are SNHLY and FYNNEI. CDR3 length: 15 amino acids. The CDR3 bases are TGTGCCAGCAGTGGTTTCGGGCCCTCTGGGGATGAAGCTTTCTTT. This sequence encodes CASSGFGPSGDEAFF.

This clonotype occurred many times. V is TRBV5-8 and J is TRBJ1-2, with D perhaps TRBD1 (5 bases). Germline-derived CDR1 and CDR2 are SGHTS and YDEGEE. V lost 3 bases, J lost 8 bases, and 11 bases lay in between. CDR3 length: 12 amino acids. CDR3 nucleotide sequence: TGTGCCAGCAGCTGGGGCGAGGGGGGCTACACCTTC. This codes for CASSWGEGGYTF.

There are many counts of this clonotype. The gene calls are TRBV7-8 and TRBJ2-7, with 8 bases matching TRBD1. Germline V gene sequence: CDR1 SGHVS, CDR2 FQNEAQ. This CDR3 spans 16 amino acids. The V and J ends lost 1 base and 2 bases, in that order; junction bases with no gene match: 7. As DNA, the CDR3 is TGTGCCAGCAGCTTAGAGGGACAGGAGCTCGCCTACGAGCAGTACTTC. This codes for CASSLEGQELAYEQYF.

This clonotype was recorded at least ten times. The V and J genes are TRBV12-3 or TRBV12-4 and TRBJ2-5; D not resolved. The CDR3 covers 14 residues. The germline V and J ends were trimmed by 3 bases and 3 bases, with 11 bases remaining between them. CDR3 in amino acids: CASSFSSQEETQYF. The CDR3 DNA is TGTGCCAGCAGTTTCTCCTCCCAAGAAGAGACCCAGTACTTC.

This clonotype was seen a single time. The chain couples TRBV4-1 to TRBJ1-1, with D hard to call. Trimming stripped 7 bases from V and 4 bases from J, with 10 bases between. CDR1 is MGHRA, CDR2 YSYEKL, per germline. This CDR3 is 12 amino acids long. This CDR3 is CASNHGRTEAFF. The CDR3 bases are TGCGCCAGCAACCATGGACGCACTGAAGCTTTCTTT.

The chain combines TRBV19 with TRBJ1-1; no definite D call. Deletions cut 5 bases from V and 4 bases from J, with 14 bases between. This CDR3 is 14 amino acids long. Germline CDR1 reads LNHDA; CDR2 reads SQIVND (reference sequence). The DNA for the CDR3 is TGTGCCAGTAGTGCTCGGGGTGGGATCACTGAAGCTTTCTTT. Translated, it gives CASSARGGITEAFF.

At least ten counts were recorded for this clonotype. This rearrangement joins TRBV7-9 to TRBJ2-3, with 11 bases fitting TRBD2. The CDR3 runs 15 residues. Unmatched junction bases numbered 0, after V lost 1 base and J lost 3 bases. CDR1 and CDR2 from the germline V gene are SEHNR and FQNEAQ (reference sequence). DNA of the CDR3: TGTGCCAGCAGCTTAGGGACTAGCGGGACAGATACGCAGTATTTT. Amino acid sequence: CASSLGTSGTDTQYF.

On this clonotype: This CDR3 is missing its conserved last phenylalanine or tryptophan, likely due to a read error. The DNA is left out, because the CDR3 cannot be placed on it with certainty; the CDR3 is given as TCRdb lists it. CDR3 protein: CASSYGDL. V gene TRBV5-1 combines with J gene TRBJ1-1; the table's D gene call, TRBD1, was not cross checked with the DNA. Looked up from germline, CDR1 is SGHRS and CDR2 is YFSETQ. A total of 8 residues make up the CDR3, ends included.

The J gene is TRBJ2-5, the V gene TRBV5-4; 7 positions match TRBD2. CDR3 size: 15 residues. CDR1 SGHNT and CDR2 YYREEE come from the germline V gene (reference sequence). With 2 bases clipped from V and 4 bases from J, the junction kept 8 bases outside the gene matches. Written as DNA, the CDR3 is TGTGCCAGCAGCTTTGGCCCGGGAGGTTCAGAGACCCAGTACTTC. It specifies CASSFGPGGSETQYF.

This clonotype has ten or more counts. The chain combines TRBV7-2 with TRBJ1-5; 9 positions match TRBD1. V lost 3 bases and J lost 5; bases outside the gene matches: 5. Germline CDR1 SGHTA, CDR2 FQGNSA. This CDR3 is built from 15 residues. The CDR3: CASSFSTGGYQPQHF. In nucleotides, the CDR3 is TGTGCCAGCAGCTTTTCGACAGGGGGATATCAGCCCCAGCATTTT. Supplemented by reference TRBV7-2 and TRBJ1-5, the full variable domain reads GAGVSQSPSNKVTEKGKDVELRCDPISGHTALYWYRQSLGQGLEFLIYFQGNSAPDKSGLPSDRFSAERTGGSVSTLTIQRTQQEDSAVYLCASSFSTGGYQPQHFGDGTRLSIL.